A single sample is the source of the 30 T cell receptor beta chains below, sequenced in a study of T cell repertoires in cytomegalovirus infection. These receptors have no identified antigens. TCRdb redid the calling of the reads with MiXCR, one entry per CDR3 protein. Among approximately 110,000 distinct CDR3 sequences listed, 35% to 50% were seen once. The source material was CD8+ T cells from cultured PBMCs, sampled from culture after CMV antigen stimulation. All receptors come from a human donor in good health (CMV status not recorded). Some clones in this sample may be carry-over from other donors' samples.

The gene calls are TRBV12-3 or TRBV12-4 and TRBJ2-7, with 8 bases that match TRBD2. With 6 bases clipped from V and 5 bases from J, the junction kept 6 bases outside the gene matches. The CDR3 length is 13 residues. The CDR3 region is CASRRGGIDEQYF. For the CDR3, the DNA is TGTGCCAGCAGACGGGGGGGAATCGACGAGCAGTACTTC.

This clonotype was found a few times. The chain uses TRBV20-1 and TRBJ2-4, with 9 nucleotides matching TRBD1. V shed 4 bases and J 3 bases; nucleotides not matched to a gene: 7. From germline, CDR1 is DFQATT and CDR2 SNEGSKA (reference sequence). The CDR3 loop spans 15 amino acids. Written as DNA, the CDR3 is TGCAGTGCTACGAACAGGGGGCCGGTCAAAAACATTCAGTACTTC. It encodes CSATNRGPVKNIQYF.

In the case of this clonotype: An end of the junction does not agree with germline; a read error may underlie this. The rearrangement links TRBV5-3 to TRBJ2-5; 8 positions agree with TRBD2. TRBV5-3 qualifies as an ORF whose function is uncertain. The CDR3 totals 16 residues. CDR3 DNA sequence: TGTGCCAGCAGCTCGGTCGGTAGCGGGGACACAGAGACCCAGTACTTC. Translating gives CASSSVGSGDTETQYF.

The CDR3 nucleotides are TGTGCCAGCAGCCAAGATGCCAGGCTTAACACTGAAGCTTTCTTT. Amino acids: CASSQDARLNTEAFF. The chain joins TRBV3-1 to TRBJ1-1; D is undetermined. This CDR3 spans 15 amino acids. V dropped 0 bases and J dropped 2 bases, with 10 bases sitting between them. Germline lookup yields CDR1 LGHDT and CDR2 YNNKEL (reference sequence).

This clonotype has only a few counts. The rearrangement uses TRBV7-9 and TRBJ2-1, with 16 positions matching TRBD2. Looked up from germline, CDR1 is SEHNR and CDR2 is FQNEAQ (reference sequence). The junction had 12 bases not matched to a gene; V was cut back by 5 bases and J by 8 bases. This CDR3 has 18 residues. CDR3 DNA sequence: TGTGCCAGCAGCCCCGGGACTAGCGGGGGGGAGAGTTGGTATGAGCAGTTCTTC. It is translated as CASSPGTSGGESWYEQFF.

This clonotype was recorded a few times. The rearrangement uses TRBV9 and TRBJ2-3; TRBD2 aligns across 9 bases. The CDR3 runs 15 residues. From germline, CDR1 is SGDLS and CDR2 YYNGEE. V lost 4 bases and J lost 4; bases outside the gene matches: 7. As DNA, the CDR3 is TGTGCCAGCAGCTTGGGACTAGCCGTCCCAGATACGCAGTATTTT. It yields the protein CASSLGLAVPDTQYF.

This clonotype was found a few times. The CDR3 DNA reads TGTGCCAGCAGGCGTCAGGAGACCTATGGCTACACCTTC. It translates to CASRRQETYGYTF. The chain links TRBV12-3 or TRBV12-4 to TRBJ1-2; D gene ambiguous. The CDR3 is 13 amino acids. Trimming pared 6 bases from V and 4 bases from J, leaving 12 bases between.

This chain links TRBV4-1 with TRBJ1-2, with 7 nucleotides matching TRBD1. The CDR3 consists of 13 residues. CDR1 and CDR2 from the germline V gene are MGHRA and YSYEKL. V lost 5 bases to trimming and J lost 5 bases; unmatched junction nucleotides: 5. This chain's CDR3 is CASSTTGDYGYTF. The CDR3 nucleotides read TGCGCCAGCAGCACAACAGGGGATTATGGCTACACCTTC.

The chain joins TRBV15 to TRBJ2-6, with D perhaps matching TRBD2 (5 bases). The CDR3 sequence is 16 residues long. Germline V CDR1 and CDR2: LNHNV, YYDKDF (reference sequence). Trimming shortened V by 6 bases and J by 0 bases, and 12 bases separated the two germline ends. The CDR3 loop is CATSEGVSSGANVLTF. The CDR3 DNA is TGTGCCACCAGTGAGGGAGTTAGCTCTGGGGCCAACGTCCTGACTTTC. Together with reference TRBV15 and TRBJ2-6, the CDR3 gives the full variable domain: DAMVIQNPRYQVTQFGKPVTLSCSQTLNHNVMYWYQQKSSQAPKLLFHYYDKDFNNEADTPDNFQSRRPNTSFCFLDIRSPGLGDTAMYLCATSEGVSSGANVLTFGAGSRLTVL.

This clonotype occurred once. The chain couples TRBV19 to TRBJ1-5; D is uncertain. This CDR3 comprises 13 residues. Trimming pared 8 bases from V and 1 base from J, leaving 9 bases between. Germline CDR1 reads LNHDA; CDR2 reads SQIVND (reference sequence). CDR3 in amino acids: CASGTYSNQPQHF. CDR3 DNA sequence: TGTGCCAGTGGAACTTACAGCAATCAGCCCCAGCATTTT.

The chain links TRBV20-1 to TRBJ2-1; 7 bases map to TRBD1. V shed 5 bases and J 7 bases; nucleotides not matched to a gene: 11. Germline CDR1 and CDR2: DFQATT and SNEGSKA (reference sequence). This CDR3 has 14 residues. The CDR3 sequence is CSAWDSSNKNEQFF. The CDR3 nucleotides read TGCAGTGCTTGGGACAGCTCCAACAAAAATGAGCAGTTCTTC.

This clonotype was detected ten times or more. V and J are TRBV27 and TRBJ1-1; D gene ambiguous. This CDR3 contains 14 residues. Germline-derived CDR1 and CDR2 are MNHEY and SMNVEV (reference sequence). V dropped 2 bases and J dropped 2 bases, with 9 bases sitting between them. The CDR3 sequence: CASSLDRANTEAFF. For the CDR3, the DNA is TGTGCCAGCAGTTTAGATAGGGCAAACACTGAAGCTTTCTTT.

The chain links TRBV28 to TRBJ2-5, with 7 bases matching TRBD1. Germline loops: CDR1 MDHEN, CDR2 SYDVKM. The V segment lost 5 bases and the J segment 2 bases; nucleotides outside the gene matches: 11. CDR3 length: 16 amino acids. This CDR3 reads CASSPETGWVQETQYF. CDR3 nucleotides: TGTGCCAGCAGTCCTGAGACAGGGTGGGTTCAAGAGACCCAGTACTTC. The entire variable domain, with the rest obtained from reference TRBV28 and TRBJ2-5, is as follows: DVKVTQSSRYLVKRTGEKVFLECVQDMDHENMFWYRQDPGLGLRLIYFSYDVKMKEKGDIPEGYSVSREKKERFSLILESASTNQTSMYLCASSPETGWVQETQYFGPGTRLLVL.

This clonotype was detected ten times or more. The genes are TRBV27 and TRBJ1-5; D ambiguous. The germline CDR1 and CDR2 sequences are MNHEY and SMNVEV (reference sequence). V was cut by 3 bases and J by 0 bases, with 15 bases left in between. The CDR3 extends over 17 amino acids. The CDR3 is CASSLVPGPNSNQPQHF. The CDR3 DNA follows: TGTGCCAGCAGTTTGGTGCCAGGTCCCAATAGCAATCAGCCCCAGCATTTT.

As DNA, the CDR3 is TGTGCCAGCAGCCATGGGACTAGCGGGGTTTACGAGCAGTACTTC. As protein: CASSHGTSGVYEQYF. This sequence joins TRBV12-3 or TRBV12-4 and TRBJ2-7; 13 bases fit TRBD2. The ends lost 6 bases at V and 4 bases at J; junction bases unmatched: 6. The CDR3 is 15 amino acids.

This clonotype showed up many times. CDR3 residues: CASSPRTGPVTEAFF. The CDR3 region has the DNA TGCGCCAGCAGCCCTAGGACAGGGCCGGTCACTGAAGCTTTCTTT. The rearrangement joins TRBV5-1 to TRBJ1-1; 8 bases map to TRBD1. The germline gives CDR1 SGHRS, CDR2 YFSETQ. CDR3 length: 15 amino acids. The V segment lost 4 bases and the J segment 4 bases; nucleotides outside the gene matches: 9. The whole variable domain, remainder taken from reference TRBV5-1 and TRBJ1-1, is KAGVTQTPRYLIKTRGQQVTLSCSPISGHRSVSWYQQTPGQGLQFLFEYFSETQRNKGNFPGRFSGRQFSNSRSEMNVSTLELGDSALYLCASSPRTGPVTEAFFGQGTRLTVV.

This clonotype showed up just a few times. The chain uses TRBV7-9 and TRBJ1-2; the match to TRBD1 covers 9 bases. J was trimmed by 8 bases and V by 6 bases; bases with no gene match: 10. There are 14 residues in the CDR3. Germline V gene data show CDR1 as SEHNR and CDR2 as FQNEAQ (reference sequence). CDR3 in amino acids: CASSSGTGTLGYTF. The CDR3 region has the DNA TGTGCCAGCAGTTCCGGGACAGGGACCTTGGGCTACACCTTC.

This rearrangement joins TRBV6-6 to TRBJ1-1; a possible D gene is TRBD1 (6 bases). V lost 4 bases and J lost 4, with 16 bases in between. The CDR3 contains 15 residues. Germline CDR1 and CDR2: MNHNY and SVGAGI (reference sequence). The CDR3 sequence is CASSFITGIGTEAFF. CDR3 nucleotide sequence: TGTGCCAGCAGTTTTATTACAGGGATCGGCACTGAAGCTTTCTTT.

The chain recombines TRBV27 with TRBJ2-3; TRBD2 is a possible D gene (5 bases). This CDR3 spans 17 amino acids. Trimming removed 5 bases at V and 4 bases at J, with 22 bases between. Germline V gives CDR1 MNHEY, CDR2 SMNVEV (reference sequence). Here the CDR3 DNA reads TGTGCCAGCAGTCCCCTCTTGGGGTTCAGTAGCGCAGATACGCAGTATTTT. Protein sequence: CASSPLLGFSSADTQYF.

This clonotype was observed a few times. This chain uses TRBV6-5 with TRBJ2-7; 8 bases align to TRBD1. Germline V gene lookup returns CDR1 MNHEY and CDR2 SVGAGI. The junction had 7 bases not matched to a gene; V was cut back by 8 bases and J by 4 bases. CDR3 length: 13 residues. The CDR3 region is CASSGGTGYEQYF. The CDR3 DNA reads TGTGCCAGCTCGGGCGGGACAGGTTACGAGCAGTACTTC.

The gene calls are TRBV29-1 and TRBJ2-5; 9 nucleotides align to TRBD1. The ends lost 0 bases at V and 5 bases at J; junction bases unmatched: 16. Germline assignment: CDR1 SQVTM and CDR2 ANQGSEA. There are 18 residues in the CDR3. CDR3 DNA sequence: TGCAGCGTTGAAGATCAACGCACAGGGGGCGCATGGTATGAGACCCAGTACTTC. This codes for CSVEDQRTGGAWYETQYF.

This clonotype was seen more than once but under ten times. V is TRBV19 and J is TRBJ1-1, with D possibly TRBD1 on 6 matching bases. V lost 8 bases, J lost 1 base, and 14 bases lay in between. This CDR3 contains 14 residues. The germline V gene has CDR1 LNHDA and CDR2 SQIVND (reference sequence). The CDR3 here is CASRRGAGNTEAFF. The CDR3 nucleotides read TGTGCCAGTCGCCGGGGGGCGGGGAACACTGAAGCTTTCTTT.

V and J are TRBV4-1 and TRBJ2-7, with D perhaps TRBD2 (5 bases). The CDR3 has 13 amino acids. V lost 3 bases, J lost 6 bases, and 12 bases lay in between. Germline V lookup: CDR1 MGHRA, CDR2 YSYEKL. The CDR3, as DNA: TGCGCCAGCAGCCATTCAGGACTTTCCGAGCAGTACTTC. This gives the protein CASSHSGLSEQYF.

The rearrangement joins TRBV2 to TRBJ2-1; 8 bases are a match to TRBD2. V trimming: 6 bases; J trimming: 6 bases; junction bases outside the gene matches: 4. The CDR3 spans 13 residues. Germline-derived CDR1 and CDR2 are SNHLY and FYNNEI. The CDR3 nucleotides read TGTGCCAGCAGCGGACTAGCTTTCAATGAGCAGTTCTTC. Its protein product is CASSGLAFNEQFF.

This clonotype was seen many times. The CDR3 DNA reads as TGTGCCAGCAGTGAAGCGCTAGATTTGGTTGAGACCCAGTACTTC. Amino acids: CASSEALDLVETQYF. This chain links TRBV2 with TRBJ2-5; D is unresolved. There are 15 residues in the CDR3. The V end was cut by 0 bases, the J end by 5 bases, with 13 bases between. The germline CDR1 and CDR2 sequences are SNHLY and FYNNEI.

This clonotype was detected a few times. V usage is TRBV19 and J usage is TRBJ1-1, with TRBD1 matching over 7 bases. CDR1 and CDR2 (germline): LNHDA, SQIVND (reference sequence). Losses at the gene ends were 1 base for V and 1 base for J; bases not matched to a gene: 3. The CDR3 runs 15 residues. DNA of the CDR3: TGTGCCAGTAGTATAGGAAGACAGGGGAACACTGAAGCTTTCTTT. Its protein is CASSIGRQGNTEAFF. Supplemented by reference TRBV19 and TRBJ1-1, the full variable domain reads DGGITQSPKYLFRKEGQNVTLSCEQNLNHDAMYWYRQDPGQGLRLIYYSQIVNDFQKGDIAEGYSVSREKKESFPLTVTSAQKNPTAFYLCASSIGRQGNTEAFFGQGTRLTVV.

V gene TRBV19 combines with J gene TRBJ2-1; 8 bases are a match to TRBD2. V gave up 5 bases and J gave up 5 bases; unmatched junction bases: 8. The V gene's germline CDR1 is LNHDA and CDR2 SQIVND (reference sequence). The CDR3 loop spans 15 amino acids. CDR3 residues: CASSSGLAFNNEQFF. CDR3 coding DNA: TGTGCCAGTAGTTCCGGACTAGCCTTCAACAATGAGCAGTTCTTC. The full variable domain, in which reference TRBV19 and TRBJ2-1 provide the parts outside the CDR3, is DGGITQSPKYLFRKEGQNVTLSCEQNLNHDAMYWYRQDPGQGLRLIYYSQIVNDFQKGDIAEGYSVSREKKESFPLTVTSAQKNPTAFYLCASSSGLAFNNEQFFGPGTRLTVL.

This clonotype has only a few counts. This sequence joins TRBV12-3 or TRBV12-4 and TRBJ1-6, with D perhaps matching TRBD1 (6 bases). The CDR3 has 16 amino acids. V dropped 6 bases and J dropped 10 bases, with 22 bases sitting between them. The CDR3 reads CASRQPEGELGSPLHF. In nucleotides, the CDR3 is TGTGCCAGCAGACAACCGGAGGGGGAATTAGGATCACCCCTCCACTTT.

The table lists this clonotype with a few counts. The chain recombines TRBV7-9 with TRBJ2-1, with D possibly matching TRBD2 (6 bases). CDR1 and CDR2 from the germline V gene are SEHNR and FQNEAQ (reference sequence). The germline V and J ends were trimmed by 5 bases and 7 bases, with 21 bases remaining between them. The CDR3 runs 16 residues. The CDR3 coding sequence is TGTGCCAGCAGCCTTTGGACTATCCACCCTGGGAATGAGCAGTTCTTC. This gives the protein CASSLWTIHPGNEQFF.

This clonotype occurred a few times. The chain carries TRBV29-1 and TRBJ2-1; possibly TRBD1 or TRBD2 for D (6 bases each). The CDR3 covers 15 residues. Per the germline V gene, CDR1 is SQVTM and CDR2 is ANQGSEA. V was pared by 3 bases and J by 0 bases, with 12 bases between. Written as DNA, the CDR3 is TGCAGCGTTGATACCGGGGGCCGCTCCTACAATGAGCAGTTCTTC. Protein sequence: CSVDTGGRSYNEQFF.